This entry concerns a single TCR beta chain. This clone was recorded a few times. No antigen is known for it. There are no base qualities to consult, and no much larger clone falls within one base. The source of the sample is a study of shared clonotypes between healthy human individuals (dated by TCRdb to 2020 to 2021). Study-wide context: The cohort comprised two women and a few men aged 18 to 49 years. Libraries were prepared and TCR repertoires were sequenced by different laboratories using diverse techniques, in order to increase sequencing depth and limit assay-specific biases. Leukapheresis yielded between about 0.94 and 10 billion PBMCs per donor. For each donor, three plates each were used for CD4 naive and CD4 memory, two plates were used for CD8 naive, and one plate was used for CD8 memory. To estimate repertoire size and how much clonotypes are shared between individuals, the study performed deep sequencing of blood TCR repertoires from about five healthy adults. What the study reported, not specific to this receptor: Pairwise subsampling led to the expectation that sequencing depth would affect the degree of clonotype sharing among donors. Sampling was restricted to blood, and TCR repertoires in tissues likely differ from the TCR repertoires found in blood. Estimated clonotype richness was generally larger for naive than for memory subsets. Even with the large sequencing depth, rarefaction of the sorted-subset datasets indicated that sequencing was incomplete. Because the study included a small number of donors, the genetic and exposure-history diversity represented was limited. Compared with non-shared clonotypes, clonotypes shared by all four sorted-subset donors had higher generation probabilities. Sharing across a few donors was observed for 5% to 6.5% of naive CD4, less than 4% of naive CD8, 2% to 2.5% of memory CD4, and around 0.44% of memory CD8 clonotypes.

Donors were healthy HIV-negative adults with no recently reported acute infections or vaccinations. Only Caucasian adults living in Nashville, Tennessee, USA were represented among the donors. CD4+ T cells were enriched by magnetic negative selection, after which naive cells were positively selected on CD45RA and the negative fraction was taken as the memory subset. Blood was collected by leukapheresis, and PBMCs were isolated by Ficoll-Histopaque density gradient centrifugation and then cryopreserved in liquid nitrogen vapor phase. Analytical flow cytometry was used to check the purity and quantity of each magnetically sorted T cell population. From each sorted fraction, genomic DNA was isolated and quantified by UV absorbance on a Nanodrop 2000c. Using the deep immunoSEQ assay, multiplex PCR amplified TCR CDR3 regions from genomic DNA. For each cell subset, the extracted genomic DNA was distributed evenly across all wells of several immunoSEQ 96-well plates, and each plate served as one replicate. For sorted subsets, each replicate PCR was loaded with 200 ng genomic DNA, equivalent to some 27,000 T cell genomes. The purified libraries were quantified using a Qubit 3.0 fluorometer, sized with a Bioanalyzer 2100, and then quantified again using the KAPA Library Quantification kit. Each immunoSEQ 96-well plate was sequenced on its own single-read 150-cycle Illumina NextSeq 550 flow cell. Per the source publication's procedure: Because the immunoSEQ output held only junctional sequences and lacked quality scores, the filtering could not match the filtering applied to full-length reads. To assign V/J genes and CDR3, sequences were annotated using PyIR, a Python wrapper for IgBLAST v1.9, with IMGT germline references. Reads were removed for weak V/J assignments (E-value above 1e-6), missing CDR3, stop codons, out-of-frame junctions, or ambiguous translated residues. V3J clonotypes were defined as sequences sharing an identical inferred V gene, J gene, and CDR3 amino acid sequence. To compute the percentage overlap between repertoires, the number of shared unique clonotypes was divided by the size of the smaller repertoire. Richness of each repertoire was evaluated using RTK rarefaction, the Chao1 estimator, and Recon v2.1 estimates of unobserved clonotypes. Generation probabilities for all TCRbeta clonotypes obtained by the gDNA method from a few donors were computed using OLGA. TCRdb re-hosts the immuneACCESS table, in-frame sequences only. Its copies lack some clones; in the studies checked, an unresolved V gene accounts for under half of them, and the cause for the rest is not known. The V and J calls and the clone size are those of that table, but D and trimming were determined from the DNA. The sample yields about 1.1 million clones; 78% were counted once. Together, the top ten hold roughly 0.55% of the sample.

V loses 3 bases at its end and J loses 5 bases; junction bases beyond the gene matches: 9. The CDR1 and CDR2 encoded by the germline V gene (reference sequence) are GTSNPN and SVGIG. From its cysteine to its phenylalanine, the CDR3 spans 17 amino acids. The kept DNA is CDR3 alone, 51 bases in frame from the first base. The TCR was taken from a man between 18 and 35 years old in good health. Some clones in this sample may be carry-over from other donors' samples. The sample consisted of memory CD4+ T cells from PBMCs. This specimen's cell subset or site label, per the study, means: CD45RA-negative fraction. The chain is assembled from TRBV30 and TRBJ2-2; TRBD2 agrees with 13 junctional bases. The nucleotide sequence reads TGTGCCTGGAGCACTAGCGGGAGGGCCTTCGGGACCGGGGAGCTGTTTTTT. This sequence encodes CAWSTSGRAFGTGELFF.